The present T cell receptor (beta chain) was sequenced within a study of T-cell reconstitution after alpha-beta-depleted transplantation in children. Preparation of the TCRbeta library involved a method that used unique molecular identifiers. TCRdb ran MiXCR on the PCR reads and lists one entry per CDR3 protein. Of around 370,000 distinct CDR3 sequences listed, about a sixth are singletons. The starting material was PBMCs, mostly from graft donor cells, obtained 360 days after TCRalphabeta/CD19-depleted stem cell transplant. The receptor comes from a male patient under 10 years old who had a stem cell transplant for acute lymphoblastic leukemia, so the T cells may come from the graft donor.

For the CDR3, the DNA is TGTGCCAGCAGCTTTGGACTCCAGGGGGTGAACACTGAAGCTTTCTTT. This gives the protein CASSFGLQGVNTEAFF. The chain has TRBV7-2 and TRBJ1-1; 7 positions agree with TRBD1. V trimming: 3 bases; J trimming: 0 bases; junction bases outside the gene matches: 7. This CDR3 contains 16 residues. CDR1 and CDR2 (germline): SGHTA, FQGNSA.